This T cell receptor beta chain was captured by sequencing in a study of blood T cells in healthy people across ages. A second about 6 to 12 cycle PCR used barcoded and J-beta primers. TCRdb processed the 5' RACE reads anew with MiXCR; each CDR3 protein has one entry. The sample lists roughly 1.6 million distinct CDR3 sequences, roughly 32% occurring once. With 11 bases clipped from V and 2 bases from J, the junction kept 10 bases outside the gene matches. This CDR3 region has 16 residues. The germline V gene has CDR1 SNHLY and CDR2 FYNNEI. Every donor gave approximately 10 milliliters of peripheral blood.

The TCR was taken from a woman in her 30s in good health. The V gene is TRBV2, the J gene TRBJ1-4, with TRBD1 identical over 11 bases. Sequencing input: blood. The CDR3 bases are TGTGCCGTACCGGGACAGGGGGTTCGGACTAATGAAAAACTGTTTTTT. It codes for CAVPGQGVRTNEKLFF.